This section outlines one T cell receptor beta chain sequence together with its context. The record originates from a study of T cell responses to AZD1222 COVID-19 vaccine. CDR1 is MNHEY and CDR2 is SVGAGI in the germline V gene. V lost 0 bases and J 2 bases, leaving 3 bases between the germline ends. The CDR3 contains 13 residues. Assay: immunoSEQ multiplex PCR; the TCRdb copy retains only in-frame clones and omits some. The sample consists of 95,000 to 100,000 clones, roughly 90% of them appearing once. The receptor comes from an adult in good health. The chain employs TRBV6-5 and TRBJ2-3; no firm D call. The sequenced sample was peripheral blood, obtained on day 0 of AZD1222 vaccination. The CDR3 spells CASSYSFTDTQYF. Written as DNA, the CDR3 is TGTGCCAGCAGTTACTCTTTCACAGATACGCAGTATTTT.